A selection of T cell receptor beta chains follows, all from one sample in a study of T-cell memory formation after mild COVID-19. TCRdb redid the calling of the 5' RACE reads with MiXCR, one entry per CDR3 protein. The table records around 200,000 distinct CDR3 sequences, 8% to 11% of them present only once. The specimen sequenced was PBMCs or a T cell subset sorted from them (not recorded which). All receptors come from a man younger than 35 who had mild COVID-19 (a few samples of this study predate the infection). Cell type and time point are not known. Both conserved end residues are part of each CDR3. D genes are given only for firm matches. The size of a clone is reported for some rows only, either as once, few or many, or as a class for expanded clones.

abundance,j_gene,d_gene,v_gene,CDR3nt,CDR3aa
few,TRBJ1-2,TRBD1,TRBV20-1,TGCAGTGCTGTACCGGGACAGGGGGTTGCCTATGGCTACACCTTC,CSAVPGQGVAYGYTF
-,TRBJ2-3,TRBD1,TRBV10-3,TGTGCCATCAGAGAAGACAGGGGCTGGACAGATACGCAGTATTTT,CAIREDRGWTDTQYF
-,TRBJ2-1,TRBD2,TRBV25-1,TGTGCCAGCGGTTTGTTAGCGGGGGTAAACAATGAGCAGTTCTTC,CASGLLAGVNNEQFF
few,TRBJ2-3,-,TRBV5-1,TGCGCCAGCAGCTCGGGGTCTAGCACAGATACGCAGTATTTT,CASSSGSSTDTQYF
-,TRBJ2-5,-,TRBV7-2,TGTGCCAGCAGCCGGGGGCACCAAGAGACCCAGTACTTC,CASSRGHQETQYF
many,TRBJ2-5,-,TRBV30,TGTGCCTGCCCGGGACCCCAGGGGACCCAGTACTTC,CACPGPQGTQYF
-,TRBJ2-5,-,TRBV29-1,TGCAGCGTTGAGAAGGGTACGGCGACCCAGTACTTC,CSVEKGTATQYF
-,TRBJ2-5,TRBD2,TRBV2,TGTGCCAGCACACGGGGGGTACAAGAGACCCAGTACTTC,CASTRGVQETQYF
-,TRBJ1-2,-,TRBV11-2,TGTGCCAGCAGCTCGGACCCAAGGAGACTCTATGGCTACACCTTC,CASSSDPRRLYGYTF
-,TRBJ2-5,-,TRBV7-2,TGTGCCAGCAGCTTAGCAGGGACCCTTCAAGAGACCCAGTACTTC,CASSLAGTLQETQYF
-,TRBJ1-2,TRBD1,TRBV5-1,TGCGCCAGTCGACAGGGGGCTACGGATGGCTACACCTTC,CASRQGATDGYTF
-,TRBJ1-2,-,TRBV6-2/TRBV6-3,TGTGCCAGCAGGAACCCCGGAGGGAGCGGCTACACCTTC,CASRNPGGSGYTF
many,TRBJ1-2,-,TRBV18,TGTGCCAGCTCACCAGGGGATGGCTACACCTTC,CASSPGDGYTF
few,TRBJ1-4,-,TRBV12-3/TRBV12-4,TGTGCCAGCAGTCCTACCCCGGGGTGGGGTGTGGATGAAAAACTGTTTTTT,CASSPTPGWGVDEKLFF
few,TRBJ2-5,-,TRBV20-1,TGCAGTGCTAGAGATGGGTCTACCCAAGAGACCCAGTACTTC,CSARDGSTQETQYF
-,TRBJ2-2,TRBD2,TRBV20-1,TGCAGTGCTAGAGATGGAAAGCGGGGTACCGGGGAGCTGTTTTTT,CSARDGKRGTGELFF
-,TRBJ1-2,-,TRBV20-1,TGCAGTGCATCGGGGGGTAGGACAATCTATGGCTACACCTTC,CSASGGRTIYGYTF
-,TRBJ2-3,-,TRBV6-2/TRBV6-3,-,CASSFGLGSPYF
-,TRBJ2-5,TRBD2,TRBV5-1,TGCGCCAGCAGCTTGTTGGGGACTAGCGGGTTAAAGACCCAGTACTTC,CASSLLGTSGLKTQYF
-,TRBJ1-2,-,TRBV6-5,TGTGCCAGCAGTTATGGGCAGGGAGGAGTTGGCTACACCTTC,CASSYGQGGVGYTF
-,TRBJ2-5,TRBD2,TRBV6-6,TGTGCCAGCAGCCCTAGCGGGGGGGCCTTTGTGACCCAGTACTTC,CASSPSGGAFVTQYF
many,TRBJ1-2,-,TRBV12-3/TRBV12-4,TGTGCCAGCACCTATGACCTTTTGCGGTACTATGGCTACACCTTC,CASTYDLLRYYGYTF
-,TRBJ1-5,-,TRBV18,TGTGCCAGCTCACCACAGGAGAATCAGCCCCAGCATTTT,CASSPQENQPQHF
-,TRBJ2-7,-,TRBV6-5,TGTGCCAGCAGTTACTTACACGAGCAGTACTTC,CASSYLHEQYF
few,TRBJ1-1,-,TRBV27,TGTGCCAGCAGTTTATCCTTAGGCACTGAAGCTTTCTTT,CASSLSLGTEAFF
few,TRBJ2-5,-,TRBV20-1,TGCAGTGCTAACCAGCAGGGTGCGGAGACCCAGTACTTC,CSANQQGAETQYF
-,TRBJ1-1,TRBD1,TRBV4-3,TGCGCCAGCAGCCAAGATCCCCAGGGGGGAACCACTGAAGCTTTCTTT,CASSQDPQGGTTEAFF
-,TRBJ1-1,-,TRBV20-1,TGCAGTGTGGAAGACTTGAACACTGAAGCTTTCTTT,CSVEDLNTEAFF
few,TRBJ1-1,-,TRBV12-3/TRBV12-4,TGTGCCATCAGTTTAAGCGGGGGGCTGAACACTGAAGCTTTCTTT,CAISLSGGLNTEAFF
-,TRBJ2-4,-,TRBV6-1,TGTGCCAGCAGTGAAGCTGGGTGGGGAAAAAACATTCAGTACTTC,CASSEAGWGKNIQYF
-,TRBJ2-2,TRBD2,TRBV5-1,TGCGCCACCACGAGGACTAGCGGGGTCACCGGGGAGCTGTTTTTT,CATTRTSGVTGELFF
few,TRBJ2-3,-,TRBV18,TGTGCCAGCTCACCCCAGGAGGGGGGAGTCACAGATACGCAGTATTTT,CASSPQEGGVTDTQYF
few,TRBJ2-5,-,TRBV21-1,TGTGCCAGCAGCAGGACCCCAGAAGGGACCCAGTACTTC,CASSRTPEGTQYF
-,TRBJ1-6,-,TRBV9,TGTGCCAGCAGCGTCGACAGCCAGTCACCCCTCCACTTT,CASSVDSQSPLHF
few,TRBJ1-2,-,TRBV7-9,TGTGCCAGCAGCTTAAGGGAAATCTATGGCTACACCTTC,CASSLREIYGYTF
few,TRBJ2-1,-,TRBV5-1,TGCGCCAGCAGCTTGGGTGGCGGGGGCCTTTTCAATGAGCAGTTCTTC,CASSLGGGGLFNEQFF
-,TRBJ2-5,-,TRBV7-2,TGTGCCAGCAGCCCGGACCCCGGGGCAGTGACCCAGTACTTC,CASSPDPGAVTQYF
-,TRBJ1-1,-,TRBV5-1,TGCGCCAGCAGCTCCTGGGGCGGAAACTCGAACACTGAAGCTTTCTTT,CASSSWGGNSNTEAFF
many,TRBJ2-5,-,TRBV7-9,TGTGCCAGCATCCGGGGCTACCAAGAGACCCAGTACTTC,CASIRGYQETQYF
once,TRBJ1-1,-,TRBV30,TGTGCCTGGTCCCATGAGGTCTTGGCTTTCTTT,CAWSHEVLAFF
-,TRBJ2-1,-,TRBV6-2/TRBV6-3,TGTGCCAGCAGTCAAAACAATGAGCAGTTCTTC,CASSQNNEQFF
few,TRBJ2-5,TRBD1,TRBV11-2,TGTGCCAGCAGAGGACAGGGAGAGACCCAGTACTTC,CASRGQGETQYF
-,TRBJ2-7,TRBD2,TRBV7-2,TGTGCCAGCAGCGTAAGGACTAGCGGGGGCTACGAGCAGTACTTC,CASSVRTSGGYEQYF
-,TRBJ2-3,-,TRBV25-1,TGTGCCAGCAGTGGAACAGCTACAGATACGCAGTATTTT,CASSGTATDTQYF
-,TRBJ2-3,TRBD2,TRBV3-1,TGTGCCAGCAGCCAAGAGGGGCTAGCGGGGGTCCGGCGTGGCACAGATACGCAGTATTTT,CASSQEGLAGVRRGTDTQYF
few,TRBJ1-2,-,TRBV15,TGTGCCACCAGCAGTCCTCCAGAAGTAAGCGGCTACACCTTC,CATSSPPEVSGYTF
many,TRBJ2-3,-,TRBV5-1,TGCGCCAGCAGGGTCAGCACAGATACGCAGTATTTT,CASRVSTDTQYF
few,TRBJ1-2,TRBD1,TRBV12-3/TRBV12-4,TGTGCCAGCAGTGCTGGACAGGTTACTTGGGGCTACACCTTC,CASSAGQVTWGYTF
-,TRBJ1-4,-,TRBV5-1,TGCGCCAGCAGCTTATCCGGACGGACTAATGAAAAACTGTTTTTT,CASSLSGRTNEKLFF
-,TRBJ2-7,-,TRBV21-1,TGTGCCAGCAGCATGCTACCGGGACAGGGCCTAACTCGGGAGCAGTACTTC,CASSMLPGQGLTREQYF
-,TRBJ2-5,-,TRBV9,TGTGCCAGCAGCGTAGATCAGCAAGAGACCCAGTACTTC,CASSVDQQETQYF
few,TRBJ1-5,-,TRBV7-2,TGTGCCAGCAGCTTAACAGATAATCAGCCCCAGCATTTT,CASSLTDNQPQHF
-,TRBJ1-4,-,TRBV4-2,TGTGCCAGCAGCCAAGTTACTGGGAGTGAAAAACTGTTTTTT,CASSQVTGSEKLFF
-,TRBJ2-3,TRBD2,TRBV7-2,TGTGCCAGCAGCCTCCCCCTAGTGACTAGCGGGGGAGATACGCAGTATTTT,CASSLPLVTSGGDTQYF
few,TRBJ2-7,-,TRBV11-2,TGTGCCAGCAGCTCTCCGCGACGCCACTACGAGCAGTACTTC,CASSSPRRHYEQYF
-,TRBJ2-7,-,TRBV23-1,TGCGCCAGCAGTCAATCTAGCAGCCTCCGGTCCTACGAGCAGTACTTC,CASSQSSSLRSYEQYF